This T cell receptor (beta chain) comes out of a study of Ad26.COV2.S vaccination and SARS-CoV-2 variants. Study findings and constraints: Considerable breadth of spike-specific CD8+ and CD4+ T cell responses has reportedly been documented following vaccination. Vaccinated individuals (as opposed to placebo recipients) had higher spike-specific TCR breadth.

The germline gives CDR1 SGHTA, CDR2 FQGNSA. Trimming cost V 5 bases and J 6 bases; bases outside gene matches: 8. The length of the CDR3 is 16 residues. Treatment defined: roughly 20 received Ad26.COV2.S at low or high dose, single or two shots; 5 received placebo; per-sample allocation not given. The samples date from day 63 after the first vaccine or placebo injection. Data came from immunoSEQ multiplex PCR; TCRdb stores just in-frame clones and leaves some out. The sample yields a few hundred thousand clones, approximately 90% seen once. Regarding this clone: The antigen is undetermined.

The source of this sequence is a person between 18 and 60 years old who received the Ad26.COV2.S COVID-19 vaccine or a placebo. V gene TRBV7-2 combines with J gene TRBJ2-1; 12 positions match TRBD2. Sequenced material: peripheral blood, taken in a trial of Ad26.COV2.S vaccine versus placebo. The DNA for the CDR3 is TGTGCCAGCAGCATCCTAGCGGGGGGGCCCCTCAATGAGCAGTTCTTC. Translation gives CASSILAGGPLNEQFF.